These T cell receptor beta chains were read from a single sample in a study of blood T cell repertoires in COVID-19. Assay used: immunoSEQ multiplex PCR; TCRdb lists only in-frame clones, some missing. This table holds 300,000 to 400,000 clones, approximately 86% found once. Sample: PBMCs or T cells enriched from blood (not recorded which). The receptor source for this set is a woman aged 40-49 years with acute COVID-19. CDR3s include the opening cysteine and the closing phenylalanine or tryptophan. A D gene is named only where the DNA matches it firmly. Rows may omit the clone size; those that give it use once, few, many or a size class.

d_call,clone_size,j_call,v_call,cdr3_aa,cdr3_nt
NA,NA,TRBJ1-1,TRBV5-1,CASSLQGLLNTEAFF,TGCGCCAGCAGCCTACAGGGTTTATTGAACACTGAAGCTTTCTTT
NA,NA,TRBJ2-1,TRBV10-3,CAISYQNNEQFF,TGTGCCATCAGCTACCAAAACAATGAGCAGTTCTTC
TRBD1,NA,TRBJ1-1,TRBV6-5,CASGTANTEAFF,TGTGCCAGCGGGACAGCGAACACTGAAGCTTTCTTT
TRBD2,NA,TRBJ2-1,TRBV7-6,CASSLDPGLAGEYNEQFF,TGTGCCAGCAGCTTAGACCCGGGACTAGCGGGGGAGTACAATGAGCAGTTCTTC
NA,few,TRBJ1-1,TRBV5-4,CASSLVGGGAFF,TGTGCCAGCAGCTTGGTTGGGGGAGGAGCTTTCTTT
TRBD1,NA,TRBJ1-6,TRBV3-1/TRBV3-2,CASSRGQDNSPLHF,TGTGCCAGCAGCCGAGGACAGGATAATTCACCCCTCCACTTT
NA,few,TRBJ1-6,TRBV19,CASGQINSPLHF,TGTGCCAGTGGGCAAATTAATTCACCCCTCCACTTT
NA,few,TRBJ1-5,TRBV12-3/TRBV12-4,CASSLPGDQPQHF,TGTGCCAGCAGTTTACCCGGAGATCAGCCCCAGCATTTT
NA,NA,TRBJ2-1,TRBV9,CASSAYAGRGVQFF,TGTGCCAGCAGCGCTTATGCGGGGAGAGGGGTGCAGTTCTTC
NA,NA,TRBJ1-6,TRBV25-1,CASSDVQDSYYSPLHF,TGTGCCAGCAGTGATGTTCAGGACAGTTACTATTCACCCCTCCACTTT
NA,few,TRBJ1-4,TRBV11-2,CASSLSDTGSEKLFF,TGTGCCAGCAGCTTGTCGGACACCGGGAGTGAAAAACTGTTTTTT
NA,few,TRBJ2-2,TRBV7-9,CASPLTAPGELFF,TGTGCCAGCCCCCTAACTGCTCCCGGGGAGCTGTTTTTT
NA,NA,TRBJ1-5,TRBV10-3,CAISPAGTNQPQHF,TGTGCCATCAGCCCTGCGGGTACAAATCAGCCCCAGCATTTT
NA,NA,TRBJ2-7,TRBV6-2/TRBV6-3,CASSYLQVNEQYF,TGTGCCAGCAGTTACCTACAGGTCAACGAGCAGTACTTC
TRBD1,NA,TRBJ1-2,TRBV3-1/TRBV3-2,CASSPGQGGYGYTF,TGTGCCAGCAGCCCGGGACAGGGGGGTTATGGCTACACCTTC
NA,NA,TRBJ2-2,TRBV24-1,CATSYRELFF,TGTGCCACCAGCTATAGGGAGCTGTTTTTT
TRBD1,NA,TRBJ2-7,TRBV5-1,CASSPQGQGHNYEQYF,TGCGCCAGCAGTCCACAGGGACAGGGGCATAACTACGAGCAGTACTTC